These T cell receptor beta chains were read from a single sample in a study of blood T cell repertoires in COVID-19. The table came from immunoSEQ multiplex PCR; TCRdb's copy has only in-frame clones and leaves some out. The repertoire holds tens of thousands of clones, approximately 82% seen once, with about 32% in the top ten. Sequencing was performed on peripheral blood. The receptors were gathered from a human donor in a cohort sampled during active COVID-19. Each CDR3 is given with its conserved first and last residue. A D gene is named only where the DNA matches it firmly.

D gene	V gene	J gene	CDR3 protein	CDR3 DNA
TRBD1	TRBV2	TRBJ1-4	CASSTDRGGEKLFF	TGTGCCAGCAGTACTGACAGGGGAGGTGAAAAACTGTTTTTT
TRBD2	TRBV7-9	TRBJ2-7	CASSRGGLSYEQYF	TGTGCCAGCAGCCGGGGGGGCCTCTCCTACGAGCAGTACTTC
TRBD2	TRBV30	TRBJ2-1	CAWSGHSGGINEQFF	TGTGCCTGGAGTGGACATAGCGGGGGGATCAATGAGCAGTTCTTC
TRBD2	TRBV2	TRBJ2-5	CASSGLAGQKETQYF	TGTGCCAGCAGTGGCCTAGCGGGACAAAAAGAGACCCAGTACTTC
-	TRBV2	TRBJ2-5	CASKPDRGFQETQYF	TGTGCCAGCAAACCAGACAGAGGTTTCCAAGAGACCCAGTACTTC
TRBD1	TRBV5-1	TRBJ1-1	CASSLVEFRGHTEAFF	TGCGCCAGCAGCTTGGTTGAGTTTAGGGGGCACACTGAAGCTTTCTTT
-	TRBV18	TRBJ1-1	CASSPIPRNTEAFF	TGTGCCAGCTCACCAATTCCCAGGAACACTGAAGCTTTCTTT
TRBD1	TRBV4-3	TRBJ2-7	CASSRNTGQGGEQYF	TGCGCCAGCAGCCGAAATACGGGACAGGGAGGCGAGCAGTACTTC
-	TRBV3-1/TRBV3-2	TRBJ2-7	CASSQGLPGLSGGAEQYF	TGTGCCAGCAGCCAAGGACTCCCGGGACTCTCCGGTGGGGCCGAGCAGTACTTC
TRBD1	TRBV7-2	TRBJ1-5	CASSLGGGQGETQHF	TGTGCCAGCAGCTTAGGAGGGGGACAGGGCGAAACCCAGCATTTT